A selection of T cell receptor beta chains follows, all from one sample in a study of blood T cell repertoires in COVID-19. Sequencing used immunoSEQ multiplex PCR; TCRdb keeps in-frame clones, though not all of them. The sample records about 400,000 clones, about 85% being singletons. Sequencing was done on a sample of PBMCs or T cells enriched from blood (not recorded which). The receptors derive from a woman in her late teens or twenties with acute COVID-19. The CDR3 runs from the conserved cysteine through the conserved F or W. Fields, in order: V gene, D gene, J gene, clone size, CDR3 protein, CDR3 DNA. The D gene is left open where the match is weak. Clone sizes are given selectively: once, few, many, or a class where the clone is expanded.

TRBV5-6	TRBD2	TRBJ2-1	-	CASSLTSGRAISEQFF	TGTGCCAGCAGCTTGACTAGCGGGAGGGCCATATCCGAGCAGTTCTTC
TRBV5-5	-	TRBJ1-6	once	CATGHVLFRSPLHF	TGTGCCACCGGACACGTGCTGTTTAGATCACCCCTCCACTTT
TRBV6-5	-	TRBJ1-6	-	CASSLESPRSPLHF	TGTGCCAGCAGTTTGGAGAGCCCAAGGTCACCCCTCCACTTT
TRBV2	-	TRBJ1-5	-	CASTGWSNQPQHF	TGTGCCAGCACAGGGTGGTCCAATCAGCCCCAGCATTTT
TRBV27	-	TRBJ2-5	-	CASSLSRTASGQETQYF	TGTGCCAGCAGTTTATCTCGGACAGCCTCAGGACAAGAGACCCAGTACTTC
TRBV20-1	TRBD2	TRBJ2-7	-	CSASTAGVQGEQYF	TGCAGTGCTAGTACGGCGGGAGTTCAGGGAGAGCAGTACTTC
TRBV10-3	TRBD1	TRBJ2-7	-	CAINSGTGWSYEQYF	TGTGCCATCAATTCAGGGACAGGGTGGTCCTACGAGCAGTACTTC
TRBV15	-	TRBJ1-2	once	CATSRVGLNYGYTF	TGTGCCACCAGCAGAGTGGGGCTCAACTATGGCTACACCTTC
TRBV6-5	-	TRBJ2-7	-	CASSYRASVPSYEQYF	TGTGCCAGCAGTTACCGTGCTAGCGTACCCTCCTACGAGCAGTACTTC
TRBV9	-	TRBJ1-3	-	CASSTRDWGNTIYF	TGTGCCAGCAGCACTCGGGACTGGGGAAACACCATATATTTT
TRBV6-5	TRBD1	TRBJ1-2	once	CASSTRQGNGYTF	TGTGCCAGCAGTACCCGACAGGGCAATGGCTACACCTTC
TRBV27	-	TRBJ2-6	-	CASSSTRVDSGANVLTF	TGTGCCAGCAGTTCTACGAGGGTGGATTCTGGGGCCAACGTCCTGACTTTC
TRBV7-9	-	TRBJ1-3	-	CASRPALVRNSGGNTIYF	TGTGCCAGCAGACCCGCCCTCGTCAGGAACAGCGGTGGAAACACCATATATTTT
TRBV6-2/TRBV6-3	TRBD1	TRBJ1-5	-	CASSPDRGDHGNQPQHF	TGTGCCAGCAGTCCCGACAGGGGCGATCATGGCAATCAGCCCCAGCATTTT
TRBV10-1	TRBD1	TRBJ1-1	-	CASSDLDRGYEAFF	TGCGCCAGCAGTGATCTGGACAGGGGGTACGAAGCTTTCTTT
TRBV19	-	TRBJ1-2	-	CASSISSRQKLDYGYTF	TGTGCCAGTAGTATTTCTTCCAGGCAAAAGTTGGACTATGGCTACACCTTC
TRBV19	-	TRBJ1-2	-	CASTPAGIGYTF	TGTGCCAGTACCCCGGCCGGGATTGGCTACACCTTC
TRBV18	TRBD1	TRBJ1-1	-	CASSTGENTEAFF	TGTGCCAGCTCCACAGGGGAGAACACTGAAGCTTTCTTT
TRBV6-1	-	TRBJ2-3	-	CASSEDVGSTDTQYF	TGTGCCAGCAGTGAAGACGTGGGCTCCACAGATACGCAGTATTTT
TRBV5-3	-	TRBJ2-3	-	CASPSKTSTDTQYF	TGTGCCAGCCCTTCTAAAACTAGCACAGATACGCAGTATTTT
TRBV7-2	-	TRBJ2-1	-	CASSSVGSSYNEQFF	TGTGCCAGCAGCTCTGTTGGGAGCTCCTACAATGAGCAGTTCTTC
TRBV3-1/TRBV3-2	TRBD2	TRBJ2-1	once	CASREAGRGNEQFF	TGTGCCAGCAGAGAAGCGGGAAGAGGAAATGAGCAGTTCTTC
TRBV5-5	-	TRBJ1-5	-	CASSLAAGQPQHF	TGTGCCAGCAGCTTAGCCGCAGGGCAGCCCCAGCATTTT
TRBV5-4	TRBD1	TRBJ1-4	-	CASSRGQGVSEKLFF	TGTGCCAGCAGCCGGGGGCAGGGGGTTAGTGAAAAACTGTTTTTT
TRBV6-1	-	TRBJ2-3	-	CASSEVLYSDTQYF	TGTGCCAGCAGTGAGGTACTATATTCAGATACGCAGTATTTT
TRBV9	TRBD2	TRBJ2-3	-	CASSAGLAGYTDTQYF	TGTGCCAGCAGCGCCGGACTAGCGGGCTACACAGATACGCAGTATTTT
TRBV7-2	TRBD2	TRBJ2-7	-	CASSPTSGGYYEQYF	TGTGCCAGCAGCCCCACTAGCGGGGGGTACTACGAGCAGTACTTC
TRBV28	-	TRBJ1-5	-	CASRDPTGINQPQHF	TGTGCCAGCAGGGACCCTACAGGGATCAATCAGCCCCAGCATTTT